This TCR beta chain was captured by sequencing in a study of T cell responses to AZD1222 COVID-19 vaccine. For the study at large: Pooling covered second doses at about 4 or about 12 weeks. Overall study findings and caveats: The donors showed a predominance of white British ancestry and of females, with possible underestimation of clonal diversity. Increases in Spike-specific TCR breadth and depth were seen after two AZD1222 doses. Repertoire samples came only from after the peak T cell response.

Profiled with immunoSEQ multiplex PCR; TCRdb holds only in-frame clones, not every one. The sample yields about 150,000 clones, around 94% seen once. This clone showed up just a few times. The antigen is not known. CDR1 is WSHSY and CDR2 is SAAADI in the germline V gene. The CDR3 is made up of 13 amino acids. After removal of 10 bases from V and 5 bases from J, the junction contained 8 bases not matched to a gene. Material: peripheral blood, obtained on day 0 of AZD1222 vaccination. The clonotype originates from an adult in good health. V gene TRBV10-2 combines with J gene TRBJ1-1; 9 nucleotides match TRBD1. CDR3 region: CATKGQGGTEAFF. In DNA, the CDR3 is TGCGCCACTAAGGGACAGGGAGGTACTGAAGCTTTCTTT.